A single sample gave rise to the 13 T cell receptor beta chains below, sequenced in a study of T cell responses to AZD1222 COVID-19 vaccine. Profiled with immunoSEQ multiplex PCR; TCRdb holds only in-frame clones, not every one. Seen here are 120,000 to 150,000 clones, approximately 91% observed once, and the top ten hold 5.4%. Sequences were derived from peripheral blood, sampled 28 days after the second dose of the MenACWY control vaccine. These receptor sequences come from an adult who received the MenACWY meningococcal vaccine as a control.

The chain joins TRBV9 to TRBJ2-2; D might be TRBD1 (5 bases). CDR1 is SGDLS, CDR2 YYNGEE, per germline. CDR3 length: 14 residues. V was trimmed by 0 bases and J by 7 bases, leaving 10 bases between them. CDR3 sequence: CASSVAGFGGELFF. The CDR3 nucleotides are TGTGCCAGCAGCGTAGCAGGGTTTGGCGGGGAGCTGTTTTTT.

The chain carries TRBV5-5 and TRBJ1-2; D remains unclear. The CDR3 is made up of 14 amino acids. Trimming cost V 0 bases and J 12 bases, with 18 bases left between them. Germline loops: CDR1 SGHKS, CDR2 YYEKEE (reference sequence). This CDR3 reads CASSLVGGGHPDTF. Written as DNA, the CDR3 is TGTGCCAGCAGCTTGGTGGGTGGTGGGCACCCTGACACCTTC.

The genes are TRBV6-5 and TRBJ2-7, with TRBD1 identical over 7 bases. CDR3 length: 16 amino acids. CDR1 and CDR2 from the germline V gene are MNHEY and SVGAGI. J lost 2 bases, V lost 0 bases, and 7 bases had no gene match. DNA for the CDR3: TGTGCCAGCAGTTACTCGACAGGGCTGCCAACCTACGAGCAGTACTTC. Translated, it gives CASSYSTGLPTYEQYF.

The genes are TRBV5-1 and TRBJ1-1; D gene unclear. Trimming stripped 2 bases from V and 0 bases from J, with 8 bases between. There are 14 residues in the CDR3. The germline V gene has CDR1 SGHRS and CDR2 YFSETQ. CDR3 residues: CASSFDILNTEAFF. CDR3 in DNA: TGCGCCAGCAGCTTCGACATACTGAACACTGAAGCTTTCTTT. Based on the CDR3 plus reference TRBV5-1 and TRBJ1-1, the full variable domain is KAGVTQTPRYLIKTRGQQVTLSCSPISGHRSVSWYQQTPGQGLQFLFEYFSETQRNKGNFPGRFSGRQFSNSRSEMNVSTLELGDSALYLCASSFDILNTEAFFGQGTRLTVV.

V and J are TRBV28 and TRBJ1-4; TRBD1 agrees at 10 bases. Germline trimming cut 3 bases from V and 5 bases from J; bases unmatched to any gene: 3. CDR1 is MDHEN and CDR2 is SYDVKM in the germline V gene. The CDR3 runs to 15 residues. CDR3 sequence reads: CASSFEGQGNEKLFF. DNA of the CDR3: TGTGCCAGCAGTTTTGAGGGACAGGGGAATGAAAAACTGTTTTTT. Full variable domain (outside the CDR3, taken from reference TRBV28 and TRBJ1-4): DVKVTQSSRYLVKRTGEKVFLECVQDMDHENMFWYRQDPGLGLRLIYFSYDVKMKEKGDIPEGYSVSREKKERFSLILESASTNQTSMYLCASSFEGQGNEKLFFGSGTQLSVL.

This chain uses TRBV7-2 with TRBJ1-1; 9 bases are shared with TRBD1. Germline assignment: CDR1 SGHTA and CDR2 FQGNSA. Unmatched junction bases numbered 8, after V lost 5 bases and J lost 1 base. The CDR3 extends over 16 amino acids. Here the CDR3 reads CASSPGTGRGNTEAFF. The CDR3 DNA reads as TGTGCCAGCAGCCCCGGGACAGGGCGGGGGAACACTGAAGCTTTCTTT.

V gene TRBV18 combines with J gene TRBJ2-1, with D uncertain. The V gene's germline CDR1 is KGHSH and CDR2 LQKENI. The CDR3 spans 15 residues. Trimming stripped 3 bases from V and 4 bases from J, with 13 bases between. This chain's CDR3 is CASSPLDSTYNEQFF. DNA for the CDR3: TGTGCCAGCTCACCCCTGGATAGTACGTACAATGAGCAGTTCTTC.

Written as DNA, the CDR3 is TGTGCCAGCAGTGGGACAGCCGTTTCACCCCTCCACTTT. Protein sequence: CASSGTAVSPLHF. This rearrangement joins TRBV2 to TRBJ1-6; the D gene is possibly TRBD1 (6 bases). From germline, CDR1 is SNHLY and CDR2 FYNNEI. The V end lost 4 bases, the J end lost 9 bases, and 10 bases lay between the germline ends. The CDR3 length is 13 residues.

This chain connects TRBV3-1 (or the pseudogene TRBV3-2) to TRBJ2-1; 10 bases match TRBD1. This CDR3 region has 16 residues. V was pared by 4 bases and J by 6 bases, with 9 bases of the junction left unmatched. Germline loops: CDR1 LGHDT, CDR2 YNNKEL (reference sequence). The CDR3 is CASSLTPGTGVNEQFF. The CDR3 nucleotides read TGTGCCAGCAGCCTGACCCCCGGGACAGGGGTCAATGAGCAGTTCTTC.

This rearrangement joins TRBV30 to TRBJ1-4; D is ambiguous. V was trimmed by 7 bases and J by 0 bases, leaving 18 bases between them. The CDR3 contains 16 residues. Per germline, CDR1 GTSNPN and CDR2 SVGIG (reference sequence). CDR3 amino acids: CASSGRRKATNEKLFF. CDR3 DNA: TGTGCCTCCTCTGGAAGGAGAAAGGCAACTAATGAAAAACTGTTTTTT.

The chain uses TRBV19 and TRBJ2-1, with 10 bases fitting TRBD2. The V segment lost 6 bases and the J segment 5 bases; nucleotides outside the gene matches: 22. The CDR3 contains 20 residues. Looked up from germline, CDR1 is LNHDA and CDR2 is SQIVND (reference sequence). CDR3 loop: CASRLNPGLATPTSNNEQFF. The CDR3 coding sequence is TGTGCCAGTAGGCTAAATCCGGGACTAGCGACCCCGACGAGCAACAATGAGCAGTTCTTC.

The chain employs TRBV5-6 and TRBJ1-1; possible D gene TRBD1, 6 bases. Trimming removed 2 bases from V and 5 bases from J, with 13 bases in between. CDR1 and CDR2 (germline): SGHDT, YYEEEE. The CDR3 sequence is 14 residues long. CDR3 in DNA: TGTGCCAGCAGCTTCCCGACAGGTAGGACTGAAGCTTTCTTT. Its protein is CASSFPTGRTEAFF.

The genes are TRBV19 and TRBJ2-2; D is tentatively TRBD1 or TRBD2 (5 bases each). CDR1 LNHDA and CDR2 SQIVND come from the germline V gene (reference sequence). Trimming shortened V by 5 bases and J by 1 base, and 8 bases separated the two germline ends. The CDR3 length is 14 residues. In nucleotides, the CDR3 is TGTGCCAGTAGTGTGGGACGGAACACCGGGGAGCTGTTTTTT. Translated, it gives CASSVGRNTGELFF.